This TCR beta chain is from a study of cytotoxic CD8 clonotypes in ibrutinib-treated CLL. Points from the study as a whole: Higher clonality was seen at ibrutinib response and a return toward baseline at progression.

Here immunoSEQ multiplex PCR was the method, and the copy in TCRdb shows in-frame clones only, minus some. Among more than 110,000 clones, 75% to 95% were seen once, and the ten largest hold 10% to 14%. Remarks on this clone: What it recognizes is unknown.

V lost 3 bases and J lost 5, with 13 bases in between. CDR1 and CDR2 (germline): MNHEY, SMNVEV (reference sequence). There are 14 residues in the CDR3. The specimen comprised PBMCs, sampled after 12 months of ibrutinib treatment. The receptor comes from a human donor with chronic lymphocytic leukemia. This chain connects TRBV27 to TRBJ1-2, with D hard to call. CDR3 protein: CASSFRGGWYGYTF. The CDR3 coding sequence is TGTGCCAGCAGTTTCCGTGGAGGATGGTATGGCTACACCTTC.